This passage covers 29 T cell receptor beta chains from one sample sequenced in a study of CD8+ T cells in alopecia areata. Sequencing templates came from extracted RNA that was reverse transcribed into cDNA. Assay used: immunoSEQ multiplex PCR; TCRdb lists only in-frame clones, some missing. In the table there are roughly 140,000 clones, 40% to 55% of which are singletons. The sequencing here drew on CD4+ T cells sorted from blood, taken at week 0. These receptor sequences come from a human donor with alopecia areata.

V usage is TRBV7-9 and J usage is TRBJ2-2; D is perhaps TRBD1 (6 bases). The CDR3 has 14 residues. V lost 4 bases and J 5 bases, leaving 11 bases between the germline ends. Germline-derived CDR1 and CDR2 are SEHNR and FQNEAQ (reference sequence). The CDR3 spells CASSYIGQTGELFF. CDR3 nucleotide sequence: TGTGCCAGCAGCTACATTGGACAGACCGGGGAGCTGTTTTTT.

This chain connects TRBV7-9 to TRBJ2-7; D is possibly TRBD2 (7 bases). V lost 1 base to trimming and J lost 0 bases, with 10 bases between them. The CDR3 contains 15 residues. CDR1 and CDR2 (germline): SEHNR, FQNEAQ (reference sequence). The CDR3 DNA follows: TGTGCCAGCAGCTTAGACAGGGACTACTCCTACGAGCAGTACTTC. Translation gives CASSLDRDYSYEQYF.

The chain carries TRBV5-8 and TRBJ2-7, with TRBD2 matching over 7 bases. V gave up 5 bases and J gave up 3 bases; unmatched junction bases: 8. Germline assignment: CDR1 SGHTS and CDR2 YDEGEE. The CDR3 is 14 amino acids. The CDR3 here is CASSYDRGVYEQYF. The CDR3 DNA sequence: TGTGCCAGCAGTTACGACCGGGGGGTCTACGAGCAGTACTTC.

The chain recombines TRBV29-1 with TRBJ1-2; the D gene is possibly TRBD1 (6 bases). CDR1 is SQVTM, CDR2 ANQGSEA, per germline. This CDR3 has 11 amino acids. Trimming took off 8 bases at V and 4 bases at J, with 11 bases between the two ends. In DNA, the CDR3 is TGCAGCCAGGACAGACTCTATGGCTACACCTTC. This translates into CSQDRLYGYTF.

The rearrangement joins TRBV28 to TRBJ2-2, with D maybe TRBD2 (6 bases). This CDR3 is built from 17 residues. CDR1 is MDHEN and CDR2 is SYDVKM in the germline V gene. Trimming removed 3 bases from V and 4 bases from J, with 18 bases in between. CDR3 DNA: TGTGCCAGCAGTTTGGCCACTAGCCGGTCGGCCACCGGGGAGCTGTTTTTT. Its protein product is CASSLATSRSATGELFF.

In DNA form, the CDR3 reads TGTGCCACCAGCAGGGGGACCCTGGGGACTGAAGCTTTCTTT. Its protein is CATSRGTLGTEAFF. The chain carries TRBV15 and TRBJ1-1; weak D call: TRBD1 (5 bases). V shed 3 bases and J shed 5 bases, with 13 bases lying between them. The CDR3 loop spans 14 amino acids. CDR1 and CDR2 (germline): LNHNV, YYDKDF (reference sequence).

This clone appeared a few times. The gene calls are TRBV4-2 and TRBJ2-7, with TRBD1 identical over 10 bases. The V segment lost 3 bases and the J segment 3 bases; nucleotides outside the gene matches: 14. Germline assignment: CDR1 LGHNA and CDR2 YNFKEQ. The CDR3 has 18 amino acids. The chain's CDR3 is CASSQETGGGGRGYEQYF. The CDR3 nucleotides read TGTGCCAGCAGCCAGGAGACAGGGGGCGGCGGGAGAGGCTACGAGCAGTACTTC.

V is TRBV5-6 and J is TRBJ2-1; D remains unclear. The CDR3 is 12 amino acids. V shed 0 bases and J shed 12 bases, with 10 bases lying between them. In germline, CDR1 is SGHDT, CDR2 YYEEEE. The CDR3 nucleotides read TGTGCCAGCAGCTTGGGGTGGGTAGGGCAGTTCTTC. Residues: CASSLGWVGQFF.

V usage is TRBV7-8 and J usage is TRBJ2-3; 10 bases line up with TRBD2. Germline CDR1 SGHVS, CDR2 FQNEAQ. The CDR3 is made up of 16 amino acids. With 1 base clipped from V and 4 bases from J, the junction kept 5 bases outside the gene matches. The CDR3 sequence: CASSLVLAGVSDTQYF. CDR3 DNA sequence: TGTGCCAGCAGCTTAGTTCTAGCGGGAGTTTCAGATACGCAGTATTTT.

V usage is TRBV15 and J usage is TRBJ2-3; the D call may be TRBD1 or TRBD2 (5 bases each). Germline loops: CDR1 LNHNV, CDR2 YYDKDF (reference sequence). Trimming removed 3 bases from V and 5 bases from J, with 15 bases in between. The CDR3 loop spans 15 amino acids. CDR3 in DNA: TGTGCCACCAGCAGGCCTAGAGGGGAAGGAGATACGCAGTATTTT. Translation gives CATSRPRGEGDTQYF.

V gene TRBV19 combines with J gene TRBJ2-1; 13 positions match TRBD2. The V gene end was trimmed by 6 bases and the J gene end by 7 bases; junction bases not matched to a gene: 9. The CDR3 length is 16 residues. Looked up from germline, CDR1 is LNHDA and CDR2 is SQIVND (reference sequence). The CDR3 nucleotides are TGTGCCAGTAGCGGGGCCGGGACTAGCGGGGCGAATGAGCAGTTCTTC. Its translation is CASSGAGTSGANEQFF.

The V call is TRBV13, the J call TRBJ2-5, with D possibly being TRBD2 (6 bases). Germline V gene lookup returns CDR1 PRHDT and CDR2 FYEKMQ (reference sequence). CDR3 length equals 15 residues. Trimming shortened V by 7 bases and J by 4 bases, and 19 bases separated the two germline ends. CDR3 residues: CASTLGASAGETQYF. The CDR3 DNA reads as TGTGCCAGCACCCTAGGGGCTAGCGCAGGAGAGACCCAGTACTTC.

There are many counts of this clone. V and J are TRBV7-8 and TRBJ2-3; D perhaps matches TRBD2 (6 bases). This CDR3 comprises 16 residues. Germline V gene lookup returns CDR1 SGHVS and CDR2 FQNEAQ. The V and J ends lost 7 bases and 4 bases respectively, with 21 bases between them. DNA for the CDR3: TGTGCCAGCAACCTATTCCCAGCGGGTAACGCAGATACGCAGTATTTT. Residues: CASNLFPAGNADTQYF.

This sequence joins TRBV4-3 and TRBJ1-2; D is undetermined. V was trimmed by 0 bases and J by 1 base, leaving 6 bases between them. Germline CDR1 is LGHNA and CDR2 is YSLEER. The CDR3 covers 14 residues. The CDR3 loop reads CASSQDRFNYGYTF. The CDR3 DNA reads as TGCGCCAGCAGCCAAGACAGGTTTAACTATGGCTACACCTTC.

The rearrangement joins TRBV25-1 to TRBJ2-1; 16 nucleotides match TRBD2. CDR1 MGHDK and CDR2 SYGVNS come from the germline V gene. After removal of 6 bases from V and 8 bases from J, the junction contained 1 base not matched to a gene. The CDR3 runs to 14 residues. CDR3 sequence (DNA): TGTGCCAGCAGGGGACTAGCGGGAGGGTATGAGCAGTTCTTC. As protein: CASRGLAGGYEQFF. Using reference TRBV25-1 and TRBJ2-1 for the parts outside the CDR3, the full variable domain is EADIYQTPRYLVIGTGKKITLECSQTMGHDKMYWYQQDPGMELHLIHYSYGVNSTEKGDLSSESTVSRIRTEHFPLTLESARPSHTSQYLCASRGLAGGYEQFFGPGTRLTVL.

The chain has TRBV4-1 and TRBJ1-4; D possibly corresponds to TRBD1 (6 bases). This CDR3 region has 16 residues. Germline V gene lookup returns CDR1 MGHRA and CDR2 YSYEKL. Trimming shortened V by 0 bases and J by 3 bases, and 11 bases separated the two germline ends. CDR3 nucleotides: TGCGCCAGCAGCCAAGATTTCGACAGGCCTAATGAAAAACTGTTTTTT. It codes for CASSQDFDRPNEKLFF.

This sequence joins TRBV7-3 and TRBJ2-2; 8 nucleotides line up with TRBD2. CDR3 length: 14 residues. Germline V gives CDR1 SGHTA, CDR2 FQGTGA. The J segment lost 6 bases and the V segment lost 5 bases, leaving 5 bases of the junction unmatched. The CDR3 bases are TGTGCCAGCAGCCTCCGCGGGGGGTCCGGGGAGCTGTTTTTT. This sequence encodes CASSLRGGSGELFF. Drawing the rest from reference TRBV7-3 and TRBJ2-2, the complete variable domain is GAGVSQTPSNKVTEKGKYVELRCDPISGHTALYWYRQSLGQGPEFLIYFQGTGAADDSGLPNDRFFAVRPEGSVSTLKIQRTERGDSAVYLCASSLRGGSGELFFGEGSRLTVL.

The gene calls are TRBV5-1 and TRBJ2-6; D possibly matches TRBD1 or TRBD2 (6 bases each). CDR1 is SGHRS, CDR2 YFSETQ, per germline. This CDR3 has 18 residues. Trimming removed 3 bases from V and 0 bases from J, with 16 bases in between. The CDR3 loop reads CASSSWSGANSGANVLTF. The CDR3 region has the DNA TGCGCCAGCAGCTCCTGGTCGGGGGCCAACTCTGGGGCCAACGTCCTGACTTTC.

The chain employs TRBV5-1 and TRBJ2-1; 12 bases match TRBD2. This CDR3 has 16 amino acids. Trimming took 0 bases from V and 5 from J; bases not matched to a gene: 3. CDR1 and CDR2 (germline): SGHRS, YFSETQ. This CDR3 reads CASSLEPSGRDNEQFF. Here the CDR3 DNA reads TGCGCCAGCAGCTTGGAGCCTAGCGGGAGGGACAATGAGCAGTTCTTC. The variable domain in full, with the rest retrieved from reference TRBV5-1 and TRBJ2-1, is KAGVTQTPRYLIKTRGQQVTLSCSPISGHRSVSWYQQTPGQGLQFLFEYFSETQRNKGNFPGRFSGRQFSNSRSEMNVSTLELGDSALYLCASSLEPSGRDNEQFFGPGTRLTVL.

V is TRBV25-1 and J is TRBJ2-3, with D possibly being TRBD2 (6 bases). The CDR3 is 14 amino acids. The V end lost 3 bases, the J end lost 2 bases, and 9 bases lay between the germline ends. Per germline, CDR1 MGHDK and CDR2 SYGVNS. CDR3 DNA: TGTGCCAGCAGTGAGTGGCGGGACACAGATACGCAGTATTTT. Its protein is CASSEWRDTDTQYF.

The CDR3 protein is CASSQDLRKETQYF. The CDR3 nucleotides read TGCGCCAGCAGCCAAGATCTCAGAAAAGAGACCCAGTACTTC. V is TRBV4-3 and J is TRBJ2-5; D is uncertain. This CDR3 has 14 amino acids. Germline V gene sequence: CDR1 LGHNA, CDR2 YSLEER. The germline V and J ends were trimmed by 0 bases and 3 bases, with 8 bases remaining between them.

The rearrangement joins TRBV6-6 to TRBJ2-7, with D uncertain. The CDR3 runs 14 residues. Germline V gene sequence: CDR1 MNHNY, CDR2 SVGAGI (reference sequence). Trimming removed 3 bases from V and 2 bases from J, with 11 bases in between. CDR3 in DNA: TGTGCCAGCAGTTATCGGTTGGTTCCCTACGAGCAGTACTTC. Protein sequence: CASSYRLVPYEQYF.

This clone was counted between two and nine times. The chain employs TRBV29-1 and TRBJ2-3, with unresolved D. Trimming stripped 7 bases from V and 1 base from J, with 3 bases between. The CDR3 runs to 10 residues. The germline V gene has CDR1 SQVTM and CDR2 ANQGSEA. CDR3 region: CSGRTDTQYF. The CDR3 region has the DNA TGCAGCGGCCGCACAGATACGCAGTATTTT.

This clone was seen a few times. This sequence joins TRBV6-5 and TRBJ2-7, with D perhaps matching TRBD2 (6 bases). The CDR3 contains 14 residues. Germline lookup yields CDR1 MNHEY and CDR2 SVGAGI. V lost 6 bases and J lost 1, with 13 bases in between. The CDR3 here is CASRLGSLSYEQYF. CDR3 bases: TGTGCCAGCAGACTCGGGAGCCTATCCTACGAGCAGTACTTC.

The V gene is TRBV29-1, the J gene TRBJ2-5; 11 bases agree with TRBD2. V shed 6 bases, J shed 1 base, and the junction held 4 bases outside the gene matches. The CDR3 contains 14 residues. Germline V lookup: CDR1 SQVTM, CDR2 ANQGSEA. The CDR3 here is CSVVAGGIQETQYF. As DNA, the CDR3 is TGCAGCGTCGTAGCGGGAGGGATCCAAGAGACCCAGTACTTC.

This clone showed up just a few times. V gene TRBV7-9 combines with J gene TRBJ1-5; no clear D. The V and J ends lost 0 bases and 1 base respectively, with 1 base between them. This CDR3 has 13 amino acids. Per the germline V gene, CDR1 is SEHNR and CDR2 is FQNEAQ (reference sequence). CDR3 nucleotides: TGTGCCAGCAGCTTAGCCAGCAATCAGCCCCAGCATTTT. Translation: CASSLASNQPQHF.

This chain links TRBV29-1 with TRBJ2-7; the D gene could be TRBD1 or TRBD2 (5 bases each). V was pared by 8 bases and J by 2 bases, with 13 bases between. This CDR3 region has 12 residues. Germline assignment: CDR1 SQVTM and CDR2 ANQGSEA. The CDR3 region has the DNA TGCAGCTTTCGGGACGGAGCCTACGAGCAGTACTTC. It codes for CSFRDGAYEQYF.

The genes are TRBV6-5 and TRBJ2-7; perhaps TRBD1 as D (6 bases). Germline CDR1 is MNHEY and CDR2 is SVGAGI. The CDR3 is 13 amino acids. Trimming took off 6 bases at V and 1 base at J, with 10 bases between the two ends. CDR3 in amino acids: CASSPRGSYEQYF. The CDR3 nucleotides read TGTGCCAGCAGCCCCAGGGGTTCCTACGAGCAGTACTTC.

The chain joins TRBV4-2 to TRBJ2-5; TRBD1 matches 8 bases. Looked up from germline, CDR1 is LGHNA and CDR2 is YNFKEQ. The CDR3 runs 15 residues. Trimming cost V 4 bases and J 4 bases; bases outside gene matches: 8. The CDR3 nucleotides read TGTGCCAGCAGCCCCGGACAGGGTACCGGAGAGACCCAGTACTTC. Translated: CASSPGQGTGETQYF.